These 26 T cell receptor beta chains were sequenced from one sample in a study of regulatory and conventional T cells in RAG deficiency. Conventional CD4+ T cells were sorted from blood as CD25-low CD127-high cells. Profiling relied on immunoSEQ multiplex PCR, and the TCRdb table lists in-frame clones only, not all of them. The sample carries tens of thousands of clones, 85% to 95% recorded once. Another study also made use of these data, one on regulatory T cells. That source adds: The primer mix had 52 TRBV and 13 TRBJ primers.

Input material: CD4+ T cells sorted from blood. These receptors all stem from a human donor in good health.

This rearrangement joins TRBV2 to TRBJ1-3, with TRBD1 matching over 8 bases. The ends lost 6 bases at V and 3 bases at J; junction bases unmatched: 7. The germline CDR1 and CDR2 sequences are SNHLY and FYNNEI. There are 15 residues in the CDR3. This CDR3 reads CASRVTGGGGNTIYF. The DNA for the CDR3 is TGTGCCAGCAGAGTAACAGGGGGAGGTGGAAACACCATATATTTT.

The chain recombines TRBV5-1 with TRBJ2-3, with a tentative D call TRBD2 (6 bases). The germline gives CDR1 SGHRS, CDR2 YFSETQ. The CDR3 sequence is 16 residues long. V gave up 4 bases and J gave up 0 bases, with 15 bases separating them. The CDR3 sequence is CASSLDRGTSTDTQYF. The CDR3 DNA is TGCGCCAGCAGCCTAGACAGAGGGACTAGCACAGATACGCAGTATTTT.

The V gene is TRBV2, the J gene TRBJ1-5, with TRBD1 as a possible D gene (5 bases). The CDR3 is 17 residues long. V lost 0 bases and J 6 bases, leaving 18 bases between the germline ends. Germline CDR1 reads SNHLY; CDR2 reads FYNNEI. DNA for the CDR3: TGTGCCAGCAGTGAAGCGCTTCGACTGAGGGGAACTCAGCCCCAGCATTTT. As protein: CASSEALRLRGTQPQHF.

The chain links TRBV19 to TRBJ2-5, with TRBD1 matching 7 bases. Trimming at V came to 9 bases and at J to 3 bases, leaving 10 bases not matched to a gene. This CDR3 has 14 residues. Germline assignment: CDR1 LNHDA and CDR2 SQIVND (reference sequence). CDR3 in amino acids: CASQRQGPEETQYF. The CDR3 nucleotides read TGTGCCAGCCAGCGACAGGGCCCCGAAGAGACCCAGTACTTC.

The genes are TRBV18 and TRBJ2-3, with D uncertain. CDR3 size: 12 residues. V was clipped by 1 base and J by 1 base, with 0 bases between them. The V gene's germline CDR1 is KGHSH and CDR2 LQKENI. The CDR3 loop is CASSPRTDTQYF. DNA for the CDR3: TGTGCCAGCTCACCACGCACAGATACGCAGTATTTT.

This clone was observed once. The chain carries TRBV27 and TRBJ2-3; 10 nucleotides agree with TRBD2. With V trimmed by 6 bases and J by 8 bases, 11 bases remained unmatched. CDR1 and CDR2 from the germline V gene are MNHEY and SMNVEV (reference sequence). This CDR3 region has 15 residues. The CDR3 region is CASSPGLAGVITQYF. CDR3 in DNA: TGTGCCAGCAGCCCCGGCCTAGCGGGGGTGATTACGCAGTATTTT.

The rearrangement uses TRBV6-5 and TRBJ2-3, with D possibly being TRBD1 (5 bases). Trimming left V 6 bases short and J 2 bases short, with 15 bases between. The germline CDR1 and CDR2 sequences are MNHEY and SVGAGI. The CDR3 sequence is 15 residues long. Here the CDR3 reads CASSFDRSPTDTQYF. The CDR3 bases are TGTGCCAGCAGCTTCGACAGAAGCCCCACAGATACGCAGTATTTT.

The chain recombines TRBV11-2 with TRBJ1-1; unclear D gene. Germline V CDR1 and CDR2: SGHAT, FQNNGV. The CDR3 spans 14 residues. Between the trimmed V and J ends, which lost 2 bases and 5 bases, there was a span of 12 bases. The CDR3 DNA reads TGTGCCAGCAGCTTAATATCCGGCCGTACTGAAGCTTTCTTT. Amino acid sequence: CASSLISGRTEAFF.

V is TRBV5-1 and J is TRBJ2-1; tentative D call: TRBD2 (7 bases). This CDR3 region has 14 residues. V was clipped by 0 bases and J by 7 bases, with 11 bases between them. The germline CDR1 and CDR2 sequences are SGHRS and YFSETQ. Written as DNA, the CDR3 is TGCGCCAGCAGCTTGGGGGAGGGGGTAAATGAGCAGTTCTTC. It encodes CASSLGEGVNEQFF.

The CDR3 loop is CASSLMGGLNEKLFF. The DNA for the CDR3 is TGTGCCAGCAGCTTGATGGGGGGACTTAATGAAAAACTGTTTTTT. The chain has TRBV5-5 and TRBJ1-4, with D maybe TRBD1 (5 bases). V dropped 1 base and J dropped 4 bases, with 11 bases sitting between them. Germline V gene sequence: CDR1 SGHKS, CDR2 YYEKEE (reference sequence). The CDR3 is 15 amino acids.

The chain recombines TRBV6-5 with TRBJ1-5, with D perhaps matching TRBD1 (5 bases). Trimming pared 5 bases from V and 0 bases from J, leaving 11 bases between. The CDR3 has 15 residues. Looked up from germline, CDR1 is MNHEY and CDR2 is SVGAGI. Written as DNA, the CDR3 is TGTGCCAGCAGTCAAACAGGAGTTAGCAATCAGCCCCAGCATTTT. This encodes CASSQTGVSNQPQHF.

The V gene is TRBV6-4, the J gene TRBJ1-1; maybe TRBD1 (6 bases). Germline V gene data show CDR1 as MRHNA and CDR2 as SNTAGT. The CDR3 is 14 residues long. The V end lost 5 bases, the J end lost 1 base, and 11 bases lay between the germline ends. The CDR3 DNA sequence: TGTGCCAGCAGTCCAGGACAGCAGAACACTGAAGCTTTCTTT. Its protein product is CASSPGQQNTEAFF.

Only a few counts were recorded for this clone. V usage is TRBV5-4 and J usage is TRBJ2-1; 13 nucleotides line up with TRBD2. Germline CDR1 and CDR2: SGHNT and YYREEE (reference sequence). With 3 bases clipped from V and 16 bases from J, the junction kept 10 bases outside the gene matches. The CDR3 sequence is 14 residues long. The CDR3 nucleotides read TGTGCCAGCAGCTCCGGGACTAGCGGGGTCCCCCCTTTCTTC. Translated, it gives CASSSGTSGVPPFF.

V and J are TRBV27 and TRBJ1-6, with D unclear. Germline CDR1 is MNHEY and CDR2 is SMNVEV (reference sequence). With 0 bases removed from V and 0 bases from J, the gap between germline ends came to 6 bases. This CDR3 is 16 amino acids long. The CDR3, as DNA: TGTGCCAGCAGTTTATCCTTTAGCTCCTATAATTCACCCCTCCACTTT. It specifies CASSLSFSSYNSPLHF.

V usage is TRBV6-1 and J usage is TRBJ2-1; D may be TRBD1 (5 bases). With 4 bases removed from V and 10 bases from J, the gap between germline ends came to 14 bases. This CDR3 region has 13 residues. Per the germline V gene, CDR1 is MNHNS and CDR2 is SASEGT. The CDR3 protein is CASSVSVGREQFF. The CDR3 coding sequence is TGTGCCAGCAGTGTCTCAGTGGGGCGGGAGCAGTTCTTC.

The CDR3 region has the DNA TGTGCCAGCAGCCCAACAGGGGTCAGCACCGGGGAGCTGTTTTTT. This gives the protein CASSPTGVSTGELFF. V gene TRBV7-3 combines with J gene TRBJ2-2; TRBD1 matches at 7 bases. V trimming: 5 bases; J trimming: 4 bases; junction bases outside the gene matches: 7. The CDR3 spans 15 residues. Germline assignment: CDR1 SGHTA and CDR2 FQGTGA. The entire variable domain, with the rest obtained from reference TRBV7-3 and TRBJ2-2, is as follows: GAGVSQTPSNKVTEKGKYVELRCDPISGHTALYWYRQSLGQGPEFLIYFQGTGAADDSGLPNDRFFAVRPEGSVSTLKIQRTERGDSAVYLCASSPTGVSTGELFFGEGSRLTVL.

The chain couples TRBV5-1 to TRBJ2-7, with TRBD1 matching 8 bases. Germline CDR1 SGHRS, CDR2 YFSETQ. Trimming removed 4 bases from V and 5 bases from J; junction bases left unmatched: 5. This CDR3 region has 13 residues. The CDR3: CASSPETGDEQYF. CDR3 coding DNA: TGCGCCAGCAGCCCAGAGACAGGGGACGAGCAGTACTTC.

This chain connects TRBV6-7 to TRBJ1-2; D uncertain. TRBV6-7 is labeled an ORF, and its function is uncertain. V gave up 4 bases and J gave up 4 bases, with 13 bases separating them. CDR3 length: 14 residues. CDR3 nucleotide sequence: TGTGCCAGCAGTTTTGTAGGGCTAGGCTATGGCTACACCTTC. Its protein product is CASSFVGLGYGYTF.

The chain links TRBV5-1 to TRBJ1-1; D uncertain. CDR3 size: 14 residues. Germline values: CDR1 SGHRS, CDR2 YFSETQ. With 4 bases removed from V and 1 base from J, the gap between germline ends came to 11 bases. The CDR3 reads CASSESLPNTEAFF. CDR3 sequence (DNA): TGCGCCAGCAGCGAGTCCTTGCCGAACACTGAAGCTTTCTTT.

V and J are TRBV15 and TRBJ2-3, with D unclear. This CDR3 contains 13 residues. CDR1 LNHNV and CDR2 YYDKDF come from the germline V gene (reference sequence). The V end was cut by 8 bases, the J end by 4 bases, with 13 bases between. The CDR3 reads CATAASGADTQYF. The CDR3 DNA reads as TGTGCCACCGCAGCCTCCGGAGCAGATACGCAGTATTTT.

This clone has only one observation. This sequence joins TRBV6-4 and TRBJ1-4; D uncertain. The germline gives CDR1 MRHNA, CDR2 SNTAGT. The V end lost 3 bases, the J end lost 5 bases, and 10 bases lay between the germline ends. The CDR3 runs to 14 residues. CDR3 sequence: CASSEQWGNEKLFF. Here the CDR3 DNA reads TGTGCCAGCAGTGAGCAGTGGGGAAATGAAAAACTGTTTTTT.

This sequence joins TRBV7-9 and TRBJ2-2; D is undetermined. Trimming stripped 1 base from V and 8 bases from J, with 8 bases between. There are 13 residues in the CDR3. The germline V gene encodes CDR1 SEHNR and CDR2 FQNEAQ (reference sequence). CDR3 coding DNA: TGTGCCAGCAGCTTAGAGGCACAGGGGGAGCTGTTTTTT. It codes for CASSLEAQGELFF.

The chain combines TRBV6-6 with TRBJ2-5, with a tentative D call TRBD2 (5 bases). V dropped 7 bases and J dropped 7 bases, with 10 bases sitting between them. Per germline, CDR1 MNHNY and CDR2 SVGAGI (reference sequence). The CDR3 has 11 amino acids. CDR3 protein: CASNDGGTQYF. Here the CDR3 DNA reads TGTGCCAGCAACGACGGAGGGACCCAGTACTTC.

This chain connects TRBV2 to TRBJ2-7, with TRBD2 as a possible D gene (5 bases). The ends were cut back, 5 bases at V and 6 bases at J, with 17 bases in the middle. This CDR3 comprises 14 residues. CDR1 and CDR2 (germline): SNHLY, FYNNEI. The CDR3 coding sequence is TGTGCCAGCAGTCCTCTAGTACGGGATCTCGAGCAGTACTTC. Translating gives CASSPLVRDLEQYF.

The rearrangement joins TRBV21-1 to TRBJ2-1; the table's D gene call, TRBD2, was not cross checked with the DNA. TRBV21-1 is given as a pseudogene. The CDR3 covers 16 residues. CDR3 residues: CASSEPGLLFPNEQFF. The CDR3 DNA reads TGTGCCAGCAGCGAACCGGGACTATTATTTCCCAATGAGCAGTTCTTC.

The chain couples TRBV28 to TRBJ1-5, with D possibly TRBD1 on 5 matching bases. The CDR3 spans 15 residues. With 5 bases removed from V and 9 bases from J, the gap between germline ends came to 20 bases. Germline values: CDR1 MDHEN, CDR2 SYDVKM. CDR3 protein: CASSTPGTGIRPQHF. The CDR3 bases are TGTGCCAGCAGTACTCCCGGGACCGGGATAAGGCCCCAGCATTTT. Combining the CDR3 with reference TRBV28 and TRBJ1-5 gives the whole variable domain DVKVTQSSRYLVKRTGEKVFLECVQDMDHENMFWYRQDPGLGLRLIYFSYDVKMKEKGDIPEGYSVSREKKERFSLILESASTNQTSMYLCASSTPGTGIRPQHFGDGTRLSIL.